The text below deals with one T cell receptor (beta chain). Its antigen remains unidentified. The record has no base qualities; no much larger clone is one base away. Peripheral blood CD8+ and CD4+ T cells from healthy donors, Susac syndrome patients and multiple sclerosis patients were profiled by high-throughput TCR beta sequencing. The multiple sclerosis controls were treatment-naive patients whose relapsing-remitting disease, either stable or active, fulfilled the revised McDonald criteria. Bulk CD8+ and CD4+ T cells were purified by magnetic negative isolation, while CD8+ TEMRA cells were enriched using FACS. Blood was collected in EDTA tubes and processed within 24 hours, with PBMCs isolated through density gradient centrifugation. PBMCs intended for TCR sequencing were cryopreserved in liquid nitrogen and were subsequently thawed in a 37 degrees C water bath. A purity of at least 90% was achieved for sorted or isolated CD4+, CD8+ and CD8+ TEMRA cells.

This record comes from a study of CD8 T cells in Susac syndrome (dated by TCRdb to the late 2010s). Some background on the complete study: The study used repertoire sequencing to test whether antigen drove CD8+ T cell activation and differentiation in Susac syndrome. Overall results and qualifications from the work: The TCR sequencing and HLA analysis was acknowledged to have included a relatively small number of individuals.

RNA was extracted with the RNeasy kit and 0.5 to 1 ug was reverse transcribed using random hexamers. TCR beta CDR3 regions were amplified with the immunoSEQ multiplex PCR assay covering 54 Vbeta and 13 Jbeta segments. To correct PCR amplification bias, a synthetic template baseline was used for both primer optimization and computational correction. Per the authors' processing: Reads were annotated to V, D and J genes per IMGT and analyzed with immunoSEQ Analyzer, keeping only productive sequences. To calculate clonality, Shannon entropy was normalized by log2 of the number of productive unique sequences and then subtracted from one. For each patient and control, public and private clones were evaluated within the 100 most prevalent clones. Clones were defined as Susac-specific if absent from the healthy and MS cohorts, from approximately 1,100 published viral clones and from other ImmuneACCESS disease sequences. TCRdb reprocessed the public reads (quality trimming at Q25 with fastp, clone calling with MiXCR) and kept in-frame beta chains. Duplicate CDR3 protein sequences are folded into a single record with the most common DNA and genes. It is TCRdb's table, rather than the study itself, that gives the V and J calls and clone size. Within this sample are more than 200,000 distinct CDR3 sequences, with 93% of them counted one time only. The ten largest account for around 0.07% of the sample.

The germline V gene sets CDR1 to MDHEN and CDR2 to SYDVKM. V and J are truncated by 6 bases and 1 base respectively, leaving an intervening sequence of 15 bases. From its cysteine to its phenylalanine, the CDR3 spans 15 amino acids. Only the CDR3 portion is preserved as DNA: 45 bases, with reading frame beginning at the first base. This clonotype was sampled from a human donor with multiple sclerosis. Sequenced input: CD4+ T cells from PBMCs. The chain is made from TRBV28 and TRBJ1-2; the D region possibly corresponds to TRBD1 (5 bases align). At the DNA level, the sequence is TGTGCCAGCAGAGTTGGGACGGATTTTAACTATGGCTACACCTTC. It is translated as CASRVGTDFNYGYTF.